The present T cell receptor beta chain was sequenced within a study of blood T cell repertoires in COVID-19. Study at large: There were acute and convalescent COVID-19 samples, and they came from the United States, Italy and Spain. PBMCs, B-cell-depleted T cells, or T cells were the source of the cDNA or gDNA that made up the material.

Per the authors' pipeline: Researchers report that nucleated cell counts were estimated from reference gene primer amplification. Repertoires were generated with immunoSEQ multiplex PCR, while TCRdb's copy carries only in-frame clones and drops some. V, J and clone size derive from that table, while D and trimming were established from the DNA sequence. The sample consists of some 66,000 clones, roughly 92% of them appearing once. This CDR3 is 16 amino acids long. With V trimmed by 6 bases and J by 6 bases, 12 bases remained unmatched. CDR1 is MDHEN and CDR2 is SYDVKM in the germline V gene. This sequence joins TRBV28 and TRBJ2-2; 8 bases are a match to TRBD1. The sequenced sample was peripheral blood. The receptor's source is a man between 65 and 80 years old with active COVID-19. The CDR3 reads CASSRSPGGYAGELFF. The CDR3 DNA is TGTGCCAGCAGCCGATCCCCAGGGGGCTATGCCGGGGAGCTGTTTTTT.